The T cell receptor (beta chain) described here comes from a study of type 1 regulatory T cells (dated by TCRdb to the early 2020s). In terms of the full investigation: An in vitro protocol by which a Tr1-enriched, alloantigen-specific CD4 T cell product named T-allo10 was generated was characterized in the study. Patients with hematological malignancies who were receiving allogeneic hematopoietic stem cell transplantation were the group in which T-allo10 was being clinically evaluated.

Clipping removes 6 bases from V and 5 bases from J, with 4 as the unmatched junction base count. Reading from cysteine to phenylalanine, the CDR3 counts 13 amino acids. Only the CDR3 part of the read is kept: 39 bases, read in frame from the first base. Based on the germline V gene, the CDR1 and CDR2 sequences are SQVTM and ANQGSEA. This clonotype was seen many times. Its binding antigen is unknown. Base qualities are not at hand, and no much larger clone is one base apart. Sequencing took place on an Illumina MiSeq. TCRdb cleaned the public reads at Q25 with fastp, built clones with MiXCR and kept in-frame beta chains. Entries are consolidated by CDR3 protein sequence, retaining the most common genes and DNA. The sample table holds roughly 20,000 distinct CDR3 sequences, of which about a tenth were seen once. Jointly, the top ten make up roughly 3% of the sample.

The chain couples TRBV29-1 to TRBJ1-5; 10 bases in the junction line up with TRBD1. The TCR was taken from a human donor in good health. The specimen sequenced was CD4+ T cells, either the whole sample or a sorted fraction (not recorded which). Here is the DNA: TGCAGCGTCGTGGACAGGGGGGATCAGCCCCAGCATTTT. The resulting protein is CSVVDRGDQPQHF.